The next 6 T cell receptor beta chains were all read from a single sample in a study of blood T cell repertoires in COVID-19. Assay: immunoSEQ multiplex PCR; the TCRdb copy retains only in-frame clones and omits some. The table shows more than 200,000 clones, with under 90% occurring only once. Material: PBMCs or T cells enriched from blood (not recorded which). Source of these receptors: a man aged 35 to 55 who had recovered from COVID-19.

The CDR3 sequence: CASSGRQGTSPLHF. CDR3 sequence (DNA): TGTGCCTCCTCGGGGAGACAGGGTACTTCACCCCTCCACTTT. V usage is TRBV30 and J usage is TRBJ1-6; TRBD1 agrees at 7 bases. This CDR3 comprises 14 residues. The V gene end was trimmed by 7 bases and the J gene end by 9 bases; junction bases not matched to a gene: 12. Germline V gene lookup returns CDR1 GTSNPN and CDR2 SVGIG (reference sequence).

A remark on this clone: A much larger clone differs by one base, so this may be a read error. The chain has TRBV9 and TRBJ1-2, with 8 bases fitting TRBD1. The CDR3 is 13 amino acids. Germline V CDR1 and CDR2: SGDLS, YYNGEE. V shed 4 bases and J 5 bases; nucleotides not matched to a gene: 4. This chain's CDR3 is CASSTRTGYGYTF. The CDR3 coding sequence is TGTGCCAGCAGCACCCGGACAGGGTATGGCTACACCTTC.

This chain joins TRBV5-1 and TRBJ1-4; D is unclear. V lost 4 bases and J lost 5, with 12 bases in between. The germline gives CDR1 SGHRS, CDR2 YFSETQ. The CDR3 length is 14 residues. This chain's CDR3 is CASSLQAANEKLFF. The CDR3 DNA follows: TGCGCCAGCAGCCTCCAAGCGGCGAATGAAAAACTGTTTTTT.

The rearrangement links TRBV5-1 to TRBJ1-4; D is perhaps TRBD1 (5 bases). The ends were cut back, 4 bases at V and 5 bases at J, with 12 bases in the middle. This CDR3 is 14 amino acids long. CDR1 SGHRS and CDR2 YFSETQ come from the germline V gene. CDR3 sequence (DNA): TGCGCCAGCAGCCCGGGGGAGGTCAATGAAAAACTGTTTTTT. Encoded protein: CASSPGEVNEKLFF.

The chain employs TRBV18 and TRBJ1-2; 8 bases align to TRBD1. The germline V gene has CDR1 KGHSH and CDR2 LQKENI. This CDR3 spans 15 amino acids. V trimming: 3 bases; J trimming: 6 bases; junction bases outside the gene matches: 9. CDR3 nucleotides: TGTGCCAGCTCACCTATTTCAGGGGGCGAGGATGGCTACACCTTC. Translating gives CASSPISGGEDGYTF.

This chain connects TRBV11-2 to TRBJ2-2, with 8 bases lining up with TRBD2. Germline trimming cut 1 base from V and 4 bases from J; bases unmatched to any gene: 5. In germline, CDR1 is SGHAT, CDR2 FQNNGV. The CDR3 consists of 16 residues. This CDR3 reads CASSLVGGGSTGELFF. The CDR3, as DNA: TGTGCCAGCAGCTTAGTTGGCGGGGGGAGCACCGGGGAGCTGTTTTTT.